The present T cell receptor (beta chain) was sequenced within a study of T-cell memory formation after mild COVID-19 (dated by TCRdb to about 2021). About the study as a whole: Most TCR sequence clusters were specific to one of the two donors. In a couple of donors, T-cell clones that expanded and contracted after mild COVID-19 were followed by sequencing TCRalpha and TCRbeta repertoires longitudinally. Two young, previously healthy adult volunteers, one female and one male, were included in the cohort.

The paper as a whole reports these results and caveats: Only two mild cases were covered in the study, and larger cohorts including severe cases with pre-infection samples were considered necessary. Contracting CD4+ clones were located mainly in the CM and EM memory subsets, whereas CD8+ clones were found to be enriched in EMRA. SARS-CoV-2 specificity of the second-wave clones peaking on day 37 was not confirmed. Some responding clones were found in pre-infection memory, which suggests that pre-existing cross-reactive memory T cells took part in the SARS-CoV-2 response. Balanced CD4/CD8 phenotypes were observed for clones contracting from day 15 to 85, whereas a bias towards CD4+ was observed for a second wave of clones expanding from day 15 to 37.

PBMCs were isolated by Ficoll-Paque density gradient centrifugation. As for this clonotype: Its specific antigen is unknown. No base quality information exists; no much larger clone differs at one position.

Reading the germline V gene gives CDR1 LGHNA and CDR2 YSLEER. The junction shows trimming of 5 bases on V and 3 bases on J, and the gene matches do not reach 8 bases of it. The CDR3 contains 15 residues, cysteine and phenylalanine counted. The retained sequence is limited to the CDR3, 45 bases, with the frame set at the first base. Sequencing was carried out with an Illumina NovaSeq 6000. TCRalpha and TCRbeta cDNA libraries were built by 5'RACE with constant-segment primers, adding sample barcodes and unique molecular identifiers. RNA was extracted from every sample with Trizol reagent. Amplification of the libraries took two PCR steps, and the second step added a second sample barcode plus Illumina TruSeq adapters. The libraries were sequenced on an Illumina NovaSeq using 2 x 150 bp paired-end reads. In the authors' own workflow: With migec v1.2.7, reads were demultiplexed and then collapsed into UMI-guided consensus sequences. Using mixcr v2.1.11, UMI consensuses were aligned to TRA and TRB V and J templates and then assembled into clonotypes. Expanded or contracted clonotypes were those called significant by both edgeR and NoisET, with noise models trained on biological replicates. For edgeR calls, a false discovery rate-adjusted p below 0.01 and a log2 fold-change threshold of 1 were applied. As an exploratory analysis of dynamics, PCA with hierarchical clustering was applied to max-normalized trajectories of the 1000 most abundant clonotypes. Separately sequenced CD4+ and CD8+ repertoires were used to assign a CD4 or CD8 phenotype to each responding clone. TCRdb handled the public reads itself, with Q25 trimming in fastp and clone calling in MiXCR, and kept productive beta chains. Under each unique CDR3 protein, matching rows form one entry showing the most common genes and DNA. It is TCRdb's table, rather than the study itself, that gives the V and J calls and clone size. The sample table holds roughly 190,000 distinct CDR3 sequences, of which about 11% were seen once. Together, the top ten hold around 3.3% of the sample.

The chain is assembled from TRBV4-3 and TRBJ2-3; 7 central bases correspond to TRBD1. The sequenced material came from PBMCs or a T cell subset sorted from them (not recorded which). The clonotype originates from a man between 18 and 29 years old who had mild COVID-19 (a few samples of this study predate the infection). The sample titles of this study are shuffled in the database, so cell type and time point are left out; the donor was told from shared clones. The encoded CDR3 is CASSVTGVPTDTQYF. The DNA is as follows: TGCGCCAGCAGCGTTACAGGGGTTCCAACAGATACGCAGTATTTT.